The 23 T cell receptor beta chains below were found in one sample sequenced in a study of blood T cell repertoires in COVID-19. The repertoire was sequenced with immunoSEQ multiplex PCR; TCRdb's copy has only in-frame clones and lacks some. The table has under 200,000 clones, roughly 70% seen once. The sample consisted of peripheral blood. Every receptor here comes from a woman of 80 years or more with acute or convalescent COVID-19.

The sample holds a few counts of this clone. The genes are TRBV28 and TRBJ2-7, with D perhaps matching TRBD2 (5 bases). Trimming shortened V by 4 bases and J by 4 bases, and 11 bases separated the two germline ends. CDR1 MDHEN and CDR2 SYDVKM come from the germline V gene. This CDR3 has 13 residues. CDR3 in amino acids: CASSSPGGYEQYF. CDR3 coding DNA: TGTGCCAGCAGTTCGCCAGGAGGATACGAGCAGTACTTC.

The chain's CDR3 is CASQRGGGPLDTQYF. The CDR3 DNA sequence: TGTGCCAGCCAGAGAGGGGGAGGGCCTTTGGATACGCAGTATTTT. The chain is built from TRBV11-3 and TRBJ2-3, with TRBD2 as a possible D gene (7 bases). This CDR3 is built from 15 residues. The germline V gene encodes CDR1 SGHNT and CDR2 YENEEA. With 8 bases removed from V and 6 bases from J, the gap between germline ends came to 21 bases.

The rearrangement joins TRBV6-6 to TRBJ1-5, with 8 bases that match TRBD1. J gave up 6 bases and V 6 bases, and 4 bases lay outside the gene matches. This CDR3 comprises 13 residues. Germline CDR1 is MNHNY and CDR2 is SVGAGI (reference sequence). The CDR3 loop reads CASSNRGSQPQHF. CDR3 sequence (DNA): TGTGCCAGCAGCAACAGGGGGTCTCAGCCCCAGCATTTT.

The chain uses TRBV21-1 and TRBJ2-5; the table's TRBD1 call for D was not verified on the DNA. TRBV21-1 is marked as a pseudogene. This CDR3 comprises 15 residues. This CDR3 reads CASTLRTGGVETQYF. The CDR3 nucleotides read TGTGCCAGCACCCTTAGGACAGGGGGCGTTGAGACCCAGTACTTC.

The chain has TRBV5-1 and TRBJ2-3, with 7 nucleotides matching TRBD1. The CDR3 is made up of 15 amino acids. V lost 4 bases and J lost 4; bases outside the gene matches: 9. Germline V lookup: CDR1 SGHRS, CDR2 YFSETQ. CDR3 in amino acids: CASSLDGQAPDTQYF. CDR3 sequence (DNA): TGCGCCAGCAGCCTTGACGGACAGGCACCAGATACGCAGTATTTT.

The rearrangement joins TRBV19 to TRBJ1-4; D is unclear. Trimming shortened V by 3 bases and J by 6 bases, and 11 bases separated the two germline ends. This CDR3 contains 14 residues. Per germline, CDR1 LNHDA and CDR2 SQIVND (reference sequence). This chain's CDR3 is CASSILRDDEKLFF. The CDR3 region has the DNA TGTGCCAGTAGTATCCTCCGGGATGATGAAAAACTGTTTTTT.

This chain uses TRBV7-9 with TRBJ1-2, with TRBD1 as a possible D gene (6 bases). This CDR3 region has 14 residues. CDR1 and CDR2 (germline): SEHNR, FQNEAQ (reference sequence). The germline V and J ends were trimmed by 8 bases and 0 bases, with 13 bases remaining between them. The CDR3 spells CASSPGQTNYGYTF. In nucleotides, the CDR3 is TGTGCCAGCTCTCCAGGACAGACTAACTATGGCTACACCTTC.

This chain joins TRBV7-9 and TRBJ1-1, with 7 bases identical to TRBD1. V gave up 1 base and J gave up 0 bases; unmatched junction bases: 2. The CDR3 contains 15 residues. Germline V gives CDR1 SEHNR, CDR2 FQNEAQ (reference sequence). DNA for the CDR3: TGTGCCAGCAGCTTAGAGGGGGCCATGAACACTGAAGCTTTCTTT. It is translated as CASSLEGAMNTEAFF. The whole variable domain, filled in from reference TRBV7-9 and TRBJ1-1, reads DTGVSQNPRHKITKRGQNVTFRCDPISEHNRLYWYRQTLGQGPEFLTYFQNEAQLEKSRLLSDRFSAERPKGSFSTLEIQRTEQGDSAMYLCASSLEGAMNTEAFFGQGTRLTVV.

This clone was observed a few times. This sequence joins TRBV19 and TRBJ1-5; weak D call: TRBD1 (5 bases). The CDR3 contains 17 residues. The V and J ends lost 5 bases and 6 bases respectively, with 23 bases between them. Germline V gene lookup returns CDR1 LNHDA and CDR2 SQIVND (reference sequence). The CDR3 spells CASSWNLGRVDGQPQHF. In DNA, the CDR3 is TGTGCCAGTAGTTGGAATTTGGGCAGGGTTGACGGTCAGCCCCAGCATTTT.

The gene calls are TRBV5-1 and TRBJ2-1, with TRBD2 matching over 7 bases. V dropped 0 bases and J dropped 2; count of bases not matched to a gene: 11. Germline CDR1 and CDR2: SGHRS and YFSETQ. This CDR3 comprises 18 residues. CDR3 region: CASSLAGSSGATYNEQFF. The CDR3 nucleotides read TGCGCCAGCAGCTTGGCTGGGTCTAGCGGAGCAACCTACAATGAGCAGTTCTTC.

The chain employs TRBV3-1 (or the pseudogene TRBV3-2) and TRBJ2-1, with D possibly matching TRBD2 (6 bases). The CDR3 extends over 14 amino acids. Trimming cost V 2 bases and J 5 bases, with 10 bases left between them. Germline CDR1 reads LGHDT; CDR2 reads YNNKEL (reference sequence). The CDR3 loop reads CASSQSRGNNEQFF. The CDR3, as DNA: TGTGCCAGCAGCCAATCGCGGGGAAACAATGAGCAGTTCTTC.

The J gene is TRBJ1-5, the V gene TRBV7-2, with D unclear. This CDR3 region has 16 residues. Trimming shortened V by 3 bases and J by 0 bases, and 12 bases separated the two germline ends. Looked up from germline, CDR1 is SGHTA and CDR2 is FQGNSA. The CDR3 DNA reads TGTGCCAGCAGCTTTCACGGGTTGGATAGCAATCAGCCCCAGCATTTT. Protein: CASSFHGLDSNQPQHF.

The chain recombines TRBV28 with TRBJ2-3; TRBD2 agrees at 7 bases. This CDR3 comprises 17 residues. Germline CDR1 MDHEN, CDR2 SYDVKM. The trim removed 5 bases at V and 0 bases at J, leaving 11 bases unmatched. CDR3 sequence reads: CASSAPLGRESTDTQYF. CDR3 bases: TGTGCCAGCAGTGCCCCTCTTGGGCGGGAGAGCACAGATACGCAGTATTTT.

The chain carries TRBV23-1 and TRBJ1-1; TRBD1 aligns across 7 bases. TRBV23-1 is labeled an ORF, and its function is uncertain. Unmatched junction bases numbered 9, after V lost 2 bases and J lost 6 bases. This CDR3 has 15 amino acids. The CDR3 coding sequence is TGCGCCAGCAGTCAACCCACACAGGGGAGTCCTGAAGCTTTCTTT. Amino acids: CASSQPTQGSPEAFF.

The gene calls are TRBV7-2 and TRBJ2-5; D might be TRBD2 (5 bases). From germline, CDR1 is SGHTA and CDR2 FQGNSA. V lost 5 bases, J lost 2 bases, and 9 bases lay in between. The CDR3 totals 13 residues. CDR3 residues: CASSQWEQETQYF. For the CDR3, the DNA is TGTGCCAGCAGCCAGTGGGAGCAAGAGACCCAGTACTTC.

The chain uses TRBV9 and TRBJ2-2; D not resolved. Germline loops: CDR1 SGDLS, CDR2 YYNGEE. This CDR3 contains 12 residues. The V gene lost 0 bases and the J gene lost 7 bases, with 4 bases spanning the gap. This CDR3 is CASSVVYGELFF. CDR3 coding DNA: TGTGCCAGCAGCGTAGTATACGGGGAGCTGTTTTTT.

This chain connects TRBV28 to TRBJ2-4; D gene ambiguous. Germline V gene data show CDR1 as MDHEN and CDR2 as SYDVKM. The ends were cut back, 2 bases at V and 9 bases at J, with 8 bases in the middle. The CDR3 totals 12 residues. The CDR3 spells CASSLKQIIQYF. DNA for the CDR3: TGTGCCAGCAGTTTAAAACAGATCATTCAGTACTTC.

The V gene is TRBV3-1 (or the pseudogene TRBV3-2), the J gene TRBJ2-7; a weak D match, TRBD1 (5 bases). The germline CDR1 and CDR2 sequences are LGHDT and YNNKEL (reference sequence). The CDR3 consists of 14 residues. The V end lost 0 bases, the J end lost 6 bases, and 12 bases lay between the germline ends. The CDR3 loop reads CASSQDLQGREQYF. The CDR3, as DNA: TGTGCCAGCAGCCAAGATCTCCAGGGTCGCGAGCAGTACTTC.

The chain employs TRBV10-1 and TRBJ1-2; a possible D gene is TRBD1 (5 bases). From germline, CDR1 is WNHNN and CDR2 SYGVQD (reference sequence). This CDR3 has 14 residues. Between the trimmed V and J ends, which lost 4 bases and 2 bases, there was a span of 11 bases. In DNA, the CDR3 is TGCGCCAGCAGTGCAAACCGGGGGAACTATGGCTACACCTTC. Amino acid sequence: CASSANRGNYGYTF.

The chain uses TRBV7-3 and TRBJ2-5; D might be TRBD2 (5 bases). Trimming took 5 bases from V and 7 from J, leaving 14 bases between them. The germline V gene has CDR1 SGHTA and CDR2 FQGTGA. The CDR3 runs 13 residues. This chain's CDR3 is CASSPRPEGTQYF. The DNA of the CDR3 is TGTGCCAGCAGCCCACGACCCGAGGGGACCCAGTACTTC. Drawing the rest from reference TRBV7-3 and TRBJ2-5, the complete variable domain is GAGVSQTPSNKVTEKGKYVELRCDPISGHTALYWYRQSLGQGPEFLIYFQGTGAADDSGLPNDRFFAVRPEGSVSTLKIQRTERGDSAVYLCASSPRPEGTQYFGPGTRLLVL.

The V and J genes are TRBV30 and TRBJ1-6; 9 bases agree with TRBD1. Germline V gene sequence: CDR1 GTSNPN, CDR2 SVGIG (reference sequence). The CDR3 covers 16 residues. V shed 4 bases, J shed 9 bases, and the junction held 13 bases outside the gene matches. Written as DNA, the CDR3 is TGTGCCTGGACTACCTCCCCGGGACAGGGTGTTTCACCCCTCCACTTT. This encodes CAWTTSPGQGVSPLHF.

This sequence joins TRBV14 and TRBJ2-1; a possible D gene is TRBD2 (6 bases). The CDR3 sequence is 12 residues long. Germline assignment: CDR1 SGHDN and CDR2 FVKESK. Trimming shortened V by 6 bases and J by 10 bases, and 13 bases separated the two germline ends. CDR3 sequence (DNA): TGTGCCAGCAGTCGGGACTGGCTGGAGCAGTTCTTC. This codes for CASSRDWLEQFF. The variable domain in full, completed from reference TRBV14 and TRBJ2-1, reads EAGVTQFPSHSVIEKGQTVTLRCDPISGHDNLYWYRRVMGKEIKFLLHFVKESKQDESGMPNNRFLAERTGGTYSTLKVQPAELEDSGVYFCASSRDWLEQFFGPGTRLTVL.

This chain links TRBV2 with TRBJ1-4, with 8 bases that match TRBD1. CDR3 length: 15 residues. The V and J ends lost 7 bases and 5 bases, in that order; junction bases with no gene match: 9. Germline loops: CDR1 SNHLY, CDR2 FYNNEI. As DNA, the CDR3 is TGTGCCAGCACGGGACAGGAGTCCAGAAATGAAAAACTGTTTTTT. It encodes CASTGQESRNEKLFF.